This TCR beta chain was sequenced in a study of T-cell reconstitution after alpha-beta-depleted transplantation in children. Study-wide points: There were some patients whose high TCRbeta diversity at day 60 came from surviving recipient T cells and thymic progenitors.

This clonotype came up many times. Its antigen is still unknown. V dropped 1 base and J dropped 5; count of bases not matched to a gene: 9. The germline V gene encodes CDR1 KGHSY and CDR2 FQNENV. The CDR3 has 17 amino acids. Molecular barcoding with unique molecular identifiers was used for the TCRbeta library. Via MiXCR, TCRdb re-called the PCR reads, giving one row per CDR3 protein. This table has about 440,000 distinct CDR3 sequences, 43% appearing once. This sequence was found in a girl aged 2 to 9 with aplastic anemia, due to receive a stem cell transplant. V and J are TRBV16 and TRBJ2-2; 8 bases are a match to TRBD2. The material was PBMCs, obtained before TCRalphabeta/CD19-depleted stem cell transplant. CDR3 DNA sequence: TGTGCCAGCAGCCAATTACTAAGCGGGAGAGGAACCGGGGAGCTGTTTTTT. Its translation is CASSQLLSGRGTGELFF. Filled out from reference TRBV16 and TRBJ2-2, the complete variable domain reads GEEVAQTPKHLVRGEGQKAKLYCAPIKGHSYVFWYQQVLKNEFKFLISFQNENVFDETGMPKERFSAKCLPNSPCSLEIQATKLEDSAVYFCASSQLLSGRGTGELFFGEGSRLTVL.